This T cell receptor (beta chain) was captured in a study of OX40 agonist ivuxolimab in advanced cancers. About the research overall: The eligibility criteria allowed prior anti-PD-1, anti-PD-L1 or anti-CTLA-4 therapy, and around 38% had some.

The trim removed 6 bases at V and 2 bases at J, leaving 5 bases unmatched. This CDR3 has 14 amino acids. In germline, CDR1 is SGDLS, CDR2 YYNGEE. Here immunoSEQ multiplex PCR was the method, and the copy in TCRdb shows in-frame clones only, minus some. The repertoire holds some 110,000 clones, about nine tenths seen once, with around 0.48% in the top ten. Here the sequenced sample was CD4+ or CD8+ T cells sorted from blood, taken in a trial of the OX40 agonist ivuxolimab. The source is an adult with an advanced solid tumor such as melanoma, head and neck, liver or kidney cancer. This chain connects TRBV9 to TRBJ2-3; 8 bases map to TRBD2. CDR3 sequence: CASTGGAHTDTQYF. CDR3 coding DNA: TGTGCCAGCACCGGGGGGGCCCACACAGATACGCAGTATTTT.